The 17 T cell receptor beta chains reported below all come from one sample, sequenced in a study of blood T cell repertoires in COVID-19. The repertoire was sequenced with immunoSEQ multiplex PCR; TCRdb's copy has only in-frame clones and lacks some. The sample consists of approximately 50,000 clones, over 75% of them appearing once. The source material was peripheral blood. These receptors originate from an elderly woman with COVID-19, enrolled during active disease.

The chain uses TRBV7-9 and TRBJ1-1; possibly TRBD1 for D (5 bases). V lost 6 bases to trimming and J lost 4 bases, with 18 bases between them. The CDR3 runs 15 residues. Germline loops: CDR1 SEHNR, CDR2 FQNEAQ (reference sequence). The CDR3 bases are TGTGCCAGCAGACCCCTATGGGGGGAGTCCACTGAAGCTTTCTTT. Residues: CASRPLWGESTEAFF.

This clone has only one observation. This chain uses TRBV5-8 with TRBJ1-2; unclear D gene. CDR3 length equals 13 residues. Germline V gives CDR1 SGHTS, CDR2 YDEGEE. Trimming took off 1 base at V and 10 bases at J, with 14 bases between the two ends. The CDR3, as DNA: TGTGCCAGCAGCTTGCCAGGTTACTTGGACTACACCTTC. This codes for CASSLPGYLDYTF.

The chain has TRBV30 and TRBJ2-3; TRBD1 is a possible D gene (7 bases). The CDR3 has 15 residues. From germline, CDR1 is GTSNPN and CDR2 SVGIG (reference sequence). V lost 5 bases and J lost 4, with 19 bases in between. CDR3 loop: CAWSQGISGPDTQYF. DNA of the CDR3: TGTGCCTGGTCACAGGGGATAAGCGGGCCAGATACGCAGTATTTT.

The chain employs TRBV2 and TRBJ1-2; tentative D call: TRBD1 (6 bases). The CDR3 totals 13 residues. Trimming stripped 8 bases from V and 8 bases from J, with 18 bases between. Germline V gene lookup returns CDR1 SNHLY and CDR2 FYNNEI. CDR3 sequence (DNA): TGTGCCAGCCGTCTCCTTCAGGGGTGGGGCTACACCTTC. Its protein product is CASRLLQGWGYTF.

This clone was picked up one time. CDR3 in DNA: TGTGCCTGGAATGGGGGCTTGAACACTGAAGCTTTCTTT. It is translated as CAWNGGLNTEAFF. J is TRBJ1-1 and V is TRBV30; D is perhaps TRBD1 (6 bases). CDR1 and CDR2 (germline): GTSNPN, SVGIG (reference sequence). This CDR3 is built from 13 residues. V was pared by 4 bases and J by 0 bases, with 9 bases between.

This rearrangement joins TRBV7-9 to TRBJ2-1; TRBD2 matches at 8 bases. Per germline, CDR1 SEHNR and CDR2 FQNEAQ (reference sequence). The CDR3 is made up of 16 amino acids. Trimming took 4 bases from V and 4 from J; bases not matched to a gene: 9. The CDR3 here is CASSSPGLGVYNEQFF. CDR3 sequence (DNA): TGTGCCAGCAGCTCCCCGGGACTAGGGGTTTACAATGAGCAGTTCTTC. The variable domain in full, with the rest retrieved from reference TRBV7-9 and TRBJ2-1, is DTGVSQNPRHKITKRGQNVTFRCDPISEHNRLYWYRQTLGQGPEFLTYFQNEAQLEKSRLLSDRFSAERPKGSFSTLEIQRTEQGDSAMYLCASSSPGLGVYNEQFFGPGTRLTVL.

The chain couples TRBV6-4 to TRBJ2-2; a weak D match, TRBD2 (6 bases). The V gene lost 5 bases and the J gene lost 1 base, with 8 bases spanning the gap. The CDR3 has 14 residues. Germline values: CDR1 MRHNA, CDR2 SNTAGT. The CDR3: CASSRDLNTGELFF. CDR3 sequence (DNA): TGTGCCAGCAGTAGGGACTTGAACACCGGGGAGCTGTTTTTT.

This clone was seen a few times. The chain links TRBV29-1 to TRBJ2-3; 8 positions match TRBD1. The CDR3 is 15 amino acids. V shed 3 bases, J shed 3 bases, and the junction held 8 bases outside the gene matches. Germline values: CDR1 SQVTM, CDR2 ANQGSEA. CDR3: CSVDTDRAGTDTQYF. The CDR3 nucleotides are TGCAGCGTTGATACGGACAGGGCGGGGACAGATACGCAGTATTTT.

The chain joins TRBV4-1 to TRBJ2-1; D is perhaps TRBD1 (6 bases). The CDR3 sequence is 16 residues long. V was trimmed by 1 base and J by 6 bases, leaving 16 bases between them. CDR1 MGHRA and CDR2 YSYEKL come from the germline V gene. The CDR3 DNA reads as TGCGCCAGCAGCCAAGTGGGGGCTAGCCTTGTCAATGAGCAGTTCTTC. Translation: CASSQVGASLVNEQFF.

This chain joins TRBV27 and TRBJ1-1; no definite D call. This CDR3 region has 15 residues. Germline V gene sequence: CDR1 MNHEY, CDR2 SMNVEV (reference sequence). Trimming cost V 0 bases and J 1 base, with 9 bases left between them. CDR3 in DNA: TGTGCCAGCAGTTTATCAAATACCGGGAACACTGAAGCTTTCTTT. Protein product: CASSLSNTGNTEAFF.

The chain recombines TRBV7-9 with TRBJ2-7; TRBD1 aligns across 9 bases. The germline V gene encodes CDR1 SEHNR and CDR2 FQNEAQ (reference sequence). With 2 bases clipped from V and 5 bases from J, the junction kept 4 bases outside the gene matches. The CDR3 spans 14 residues. The CDR3 protein is CASSLRQGGNEQYF. The CDR3, as DNA: TGTGCCAGCAGCTTAAGACAGGGGGGTAACGAGCAGTACTTC.

The chain is built from TRBV19 and TRBJ1-5; 7 bases map to TRBD1. V shed 4 bases, J shed 3 bases, and the junction held 6 bases outside the gene matches. Germline lookup yields CDR1 LNHDA and CDR2 SQIVND (reference sequence). There are 15 residues in the CDR3. This CDR3 reads CASSRPGQFNQPQHF. The DNA for the CDR3 is TGTGCCAGTAGTAGGCCGGGACAGTTCAATCAGCCCCAGCATTTT. Drawing the rest from reference TRBV19 and TRBJ1-5, the complete variable domain is DGGITQSPKYLFRKEGQNVTLSCEQNLNHDAMYWYRQDPGQGLRLIYYSQIVNDFQKGDIAEGYSVSREKKESFPLTVTSAQKNPTAFYLCASSRPGQFNQPQHFGDGTRLSIL.

J is TRBJ2-7 and V is TRBV30; TRBD1 matches at 10 bases. V was clipped by 5 bases and J by 3 bases; unmatched bases: 13. Germline CDR1 is GTSNPN and CDR2 is SVGIG (reference sequence). This CDR3 spans 16 amino acids. The CDR3 here is CAWENLRTGGHYEQYF. DNA for the CDR3: TGTGCCTGGGAAAATTTGAGGACAGGGGGTCACTACGAGCAGTACTTC.

V usage is TRBV9 and J usage is TRBJ1-4; D is unresolved. Trimming shortened V by 0 bases and J by 0 bases, and 12 bases separated the two germline ends. CDR3 length: 17 residues. CDR1 and CDR2 (germline): SGDLS, YYNGEE. In DNA form, the CDR3 reads TGTGCCAGCAGCGTAGAGGCGGGAGGAGCAACTAATGAAAAACTGTTTTTT. This translates into CASSVEAGGATNEKLFF. The whole variable domain, filled in from reference TRBV9 and TRBJ1-4, reads DSGVTQTPKHLITATGQRVTLRCSPRSGDLSVYWYQQSLDQGLQFLIQYYNGEERAKGNILERFSAQQFPDLHSELNLSSLELGDSALYFCASSVEAGGATNEKLFFGSGTQLSVL.

The chain is built from TRBV28 and TRBJ1-1, with a possible D match to TRBD1 (5 bases). CDR1 is MDHEN and CDR2 is SYDVKM in the germline V gene. With 6 bases removed from V and 2 bases from J, the gap between germline ends came to 10 bases. The CDR3 runs 13 residues. This chain's CDR3 is CASSLDRNTEAFF. The CDR3 DNA follows: TGTGCCAGCAGCCTAGACAGAAACACTGAAGCTTTCTTT.

The chain combines TRBV5-6 with TRBJ1-5; D possibly corresponds to TRBD1 (5 bases). V was shortened by 1 base and J by 2 bases, with 10 bases between the two germline ends. The CDR3 runs to 15 residues. Germline CDR1 SGHDT, CDR2 YYEEEE. The CDR3 bases are TGTGCCAGCAGCTTGTGGGGGGGACGCAATCAGCCCCAGCATTTT. Amino acid sequence: CASSLWGGRNQPQHF.

The V and J genes are TRBV5-6 and TRBJ2-7; D is perhaps TRBD2 (5 bases). Germline V gene sequence: CDR1 SGHDT, CDR2 YYEEEE. The CDR3 contains 12 residues. The germline V and J ends were trimmed by 4 bases and 5 bases, with 10 bases remaining between them. CDR3 bases: TGTGCCAGCAGCGGACTTCCCCACGAGCAGTACTTC. This gives the protein CASSGLPHEQYF.